These 9 T cell receptor beta chains were sequenced from one sample in a study of cytomegalovirus exposure and HLA in healthy donors. PCR employed 60 Vbeta and 13 Jbeta primers. Produced via immunoSEQ multiplex PCR; TCRdb's table is partial and in-frame only. The table records 120,000 or so clones, approximately 72% of them present only once. Sequenced input: PBMCs. Receptors were obtained from a young man in good health and CMV-seronegative.

In this sample, this clone turned up a few times. This rearrangement joins TRBV9 to TRBJ2-5, with D tentatively TRBD2 (6 bases). CDR1 and CDR2 (germline): SGDLS, YYNGEE. This CDR3 has 16 residues. V lost 3 bases and J 1 base, leaving 16 bases between the germline ends. This chain's CDR3 is CASSASQLGGQETQYF. As DNA, the CDR3 is TGTGCCAGCAGCGCCTCACAATTGGGGGGCCAAGAGACCCAGTACTTC.

This chain uses TRBV7-2 with TRBJ1-5, with D uncertain. The CDR3 totals 15 residues. V dropped 2 bases and J dropped 3 bases, with 11 bases sitting between them. Germline values: CDR1 SGHTA, CDR2 FQGNSA. The CDR3 loop reads CASSLSPMFNQPQHF. The CDR3 region has the DNA TGTGCCAGCAGCTTATCCCCAATGTTCAATCAGCCCCAGCATTTT.

This clone was detected a few times. The V gene is TRBV28, the J gene TRBJ2-1; D uncertain. The CDR3 loop spans 10 amino acids. Trimming shortened V by 5 bases and J by 7 bases, and 3 bases separated the two germline ends. The germline V gene encodes CDR1 MDHEN and CDR2 SYDVKM. In DNA, the CDR3 is TGTGCCAGCAGTCTGAATGAGCAGTTCTTC. Protein product: CASSLNEQFF.

This clone was counted only a few times. The V gene is TRBV27, the J gene TRBJ1-6; D may be TRBD1 (5 bases). This CDR3 is built from 15 residues. Germline CDR1 MNHEY, CDR2 SMNVEV (reference sequence). Trimming took 0 bases from V and 7 from J, leaving 10 bases between them. CDR3: CASSLSGRGNSPLHF. The CDR3 DNA follows: TGTGCCAGCAGTTTATCGGGAAGGGGCAATTCACCCCTCCACTTT.

J is TRBJ1-2 and V is TRBV9; D possibly corresponds to TRBD1 (5 bases). The CDR3 sequence is 20 residues long. V was trimmed by 0 bases and J by 0 bases, leaving 24 bases between them. CDR1 is SGDLS and CDR2 is YYNGEE in the germline V gene. The CDR3 sequence is CASSVAPSLLSGISNYGYTF. In DNA, the CDR3 is TGTGCCAGCAGCGTAGCGCCCTCTCTGTTATCAGGGATCTCTAACTATGGCTACACCTTC.

The rearrangement uses TRBV14 and TRBJ2-5, with TRBD1 matching 7 bases. The V gene end was trimmed by 0 bases and the J gene end by 1 base; junction bases not matched to a gene: 5. There are 16 residues in the CDR3. Germline V gene lookup returns CDR1 SGHDN and CDR2 FVKESK. The chain's CDR3 is CASSQEDKGAQETQYF. The CDR3 DNA sequence: TGTGCCAGCAGCCAAGAAGATAAGGGGGCCCAAGAGACCCAGTACTTC.

The V and J genes are TRBV5-1 and TRBJ2-3; D ambiguous. Germline V CDR1 and CDR2: SGHRS, YFSETQ. This CDR3 is built from 12 residues. Trimming stripped 0 bases from V and 5 bases from J, with 4 bases between. The CDR3 sequence is CASSLALDTQYF. In DNA form, the CDR3 reads TGCGCCAGCAGCTTGGCCTTAGATACGCAGTATTTT.

This chain connects TRBV19 to TRBJ1-4, with a possible D match to TRBD1 (6 bases). This CDR3 has 15 amino acids. CDR1 and CDR2 (germline): LNHDA, SQIVND (reference sequence). V was clipped by 5 bases and J by 0 bases, with 10 bases between them. In DNA, the CDR3 is TGTGCCAGTAGTCCTGGACAGACAACTAATGAAAAACTGTTTTTT. Translated, it gives CASSPGQTTNEKLFF.

The gene calls are TRBV9 and TRBJ2-7; 8 bases align to TRBD1. Germline CDR1 and CDR2: SGDLS and YYNGEE. The CDR3 contains 15 residues. With 4 bases clipped from V and 0 bases from J, the junction kept 6 bases outside the gene matches. CDR3 amino acids: CASSPGTGFSYEQYF. Written as DNA, the CDR3 is TGTGCCAGCAGCCCCGGGACAGGATTCTCCTACGAGCAGTACTTC.